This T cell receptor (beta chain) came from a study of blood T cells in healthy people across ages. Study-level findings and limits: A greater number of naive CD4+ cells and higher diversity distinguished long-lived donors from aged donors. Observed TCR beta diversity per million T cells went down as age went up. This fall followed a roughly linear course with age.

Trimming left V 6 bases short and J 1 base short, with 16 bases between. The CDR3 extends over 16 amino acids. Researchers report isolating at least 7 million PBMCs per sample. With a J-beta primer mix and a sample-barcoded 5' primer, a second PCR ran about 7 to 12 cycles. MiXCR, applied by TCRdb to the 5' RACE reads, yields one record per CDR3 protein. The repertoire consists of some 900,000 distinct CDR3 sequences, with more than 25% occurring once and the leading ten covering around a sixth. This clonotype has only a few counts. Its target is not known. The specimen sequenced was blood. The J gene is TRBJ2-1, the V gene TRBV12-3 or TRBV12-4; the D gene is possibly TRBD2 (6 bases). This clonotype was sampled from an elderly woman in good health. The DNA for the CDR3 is TGTGCCAGCAGGTCGCTCATGGGAGGATCCTACAATGAGCAGTTCTTC. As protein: CASRSLMGGSYNEQFF.